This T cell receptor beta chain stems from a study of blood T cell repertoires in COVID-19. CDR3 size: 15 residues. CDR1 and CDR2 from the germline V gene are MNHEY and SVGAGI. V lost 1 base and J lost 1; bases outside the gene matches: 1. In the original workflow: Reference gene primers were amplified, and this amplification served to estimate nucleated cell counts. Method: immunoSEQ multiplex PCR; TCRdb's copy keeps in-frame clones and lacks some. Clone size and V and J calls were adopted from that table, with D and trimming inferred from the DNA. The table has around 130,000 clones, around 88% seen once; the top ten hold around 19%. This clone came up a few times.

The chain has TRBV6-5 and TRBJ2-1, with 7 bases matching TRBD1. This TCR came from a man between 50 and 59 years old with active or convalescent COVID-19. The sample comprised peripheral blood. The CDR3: CASSYFRGSYNEQFF. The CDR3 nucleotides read TGTGCCAGCAGTTACTTCAGGGGGTCCTACAATGAGCAGTTCTTC.